Listed below are T cell receptor beta chains from one sample, sequenced in a study of blood T cell repertoires in COVID-19. TCRdb's copy holds only in-frame clones and misses some; the assay was immunoSEQ multiplex PCR. The sample includes 200,000 to 250,000 clones, about 83% of them seen just once. Sequenced sample: PBMCs or T cells enriched from blood (not recorded which). The origin of the receptors is a woman between 45 and 65 years old who had been exposed to COVID-19. Each CDR3 is given with its conserved first and last residue. The D gene is left open where the match is weak. Expanded clones are given a class, and other clones once, few, many or no size at all.

>.|TRBJ1-1|TRBV19|.
CATALGRGTEAFF
TGTGCCACCGCCCTGGGGCGAGGAACTGAAGCTTTCTTT
>.|TRBJ1-1|TRBV9|.
CASSVAGNTEAFF
TGTGCCAGCAGCGTAGCCGGGAACACTGAAGCTTTCTTT
>.|TRBJ1-1|TRBV28|.
CASTQGTEAFF
TGTGCCAGTACTCAGGGGACTGAAGCTTTCTTT
>.|TRBJ1-5|TRBV3-1/TRBV3-2|.
CASSPTLNSNQPQHF
TGTGCCAGCAGCCCTACTTTAAATAGCAATCAGCCCCAGCATTTT
>.|TRBJ1-5|TRBV28|.
CASSLTGTNQPQHF
TGTGCCAGCAGTCTGACAGGCACTAATCAGCCCCAGCATTTT
>.|TRBJ2-1|TRBV20-1|.
CSASPGQLSTFF
TGCAGTGCTAGTCCGGGACAACTTTCTACGTTCTTC
>TRBD1|TRBJ2-2|TRBV5-1|.
CASNGFRGPPNTGELFF
TGCGCCAGCAACGGCTTCAGGGGGCCCCCGAACACCGGGGAGCTGTTTTTT
>TRBD1|TRBJ1-2|TRBV2|.
CASSAGGPRWGYGYTF
TGTGCCAGCAGTGCAGGGGGCCCGAGATGGGGCTATGGCTACACCTTC
>.|TRBJ2-3|TRBV2|.
CATQEGGPGGDTQYF
TGTGCCACCCAGGAGGGGGGGCCCGGGGGAGATACGCAGTATTTT
>TRBD1|TRBJ1-1|TRBV29-1|once
CSAGTGGLTEAFF
TGCAGTGCCGGGACAGGGGGCCTCACTGAAGCTTTCTTT
>.|TRBJ1-1|TRBV4-2|once
CASSQEFGMNTEAFF
TGTGCCAGCAGCCAAGAATTCGGGATGAACACTGAAGCTTTCTTT
>TRBD2|TRBJ2-1|TRBV27|.
CASSLVGLAGGENEQFF
TGTGCCAGCAGTTTAGTAGGACTAGCGGGGGGGGAGAATGAGCAGTTCTTC
>.|TRBJ1-1|TRBV5-1|.
CASRREGGEAFF
TGCGCCAGCAGACGTGAGGGTGGTGAAGCTTTCTTT
>.|TRBJ1-1|TRBV4-1|.
CASSPSWGRAFF
TGCGCCAGCAGCCCTTCGTGGGGGCGAGCTTTCTTT
>TRBD1|TRBJ2-7|TRBV29-1|.
CSVEDRDREIYEQYF
TGCAGCGTTGAAGATAGGGACAGGGAGATTTACGAGCAGTACTTC
>TRBD1|TRBJ1-2|TRBV9|.
CASSPTNRGYGYTF
TGTGCCAGCAGCCCGACCAACAGGGGGTATGGCTACACCTTC
>.|TRBJ2-3|TRBV2|.
CASSRGGNTDTQYF
TGTGCCAGCAGTAGGGGGGGGAACACAGATACGCAGTATTTT
>.|TRBJ1-4|TRBV15|.
CATSSTEFEKLFF
TGTGCCACCAGCAGTACGGAGTTCGAAAAACTGTTTTTT
>.|TRBJ1-1|TRBV29-1|.
CSVEALPVSGNTEAFF
TGCAGCGTTGAAGCCCTTCCAGTGTCAGGGAACACTGAAGCTTTCTTT
>.|TRBJ1-1|TRBV12-3/TRBV12-4|few
CASIRAGGTEAFF
TGTGCCAGCATCCGAGCGGGGGGCACTGAAGCTTTCTTT
>.|TRBJ1-1|TRBV6-5|.
CASSFREGTEAFF
TGTGCCAGCAGTTTCCGCGAGGGCACTGAAGCTTTCTTT
>.|TRBJ2-7|TRBV9|.
CASSPMGHSYEQYF
TGTGCCAGCAGCCCAATGGGACATTCCTACGAGCAGTACTTC
>.|TRBJ1-5|TRBV5-6|once
CASTLGTHSNQPQHF
TGTGCCAGCACCCTCGGGACTCATAGCAATCAGCCCCAGCATTTT
>.|TRBJ1-1|TRBV6-1|.
CASSDSGTFRAFF
TGTGCCAGCAGTGATTCCGGGACTTTTCGAGCTTTCTTT
>TRBD1|TRBJ1-1|TRBV4-1|few
CASSHSGTVNTEAFF
TGCGCCAGCAGCCATTCCGGGACAGTGAACACTGAAGCTTTCTTT
>TRBD1|TRBJ2-7|TRBV19|.
CASSMGQGAYEQYF
TGTGCCAGTAGTATGGGACAGGGGGCCTACGAGCAGTACTTC
>.|TRBJ2-1|TRBV5-4|.
CASSFDSSGEQFF
TGTGCCAGCAGCTTCGATAGTAGCGGTGAGCAGTTCTTC
>TRBD2|TRBJ2-5|TRBV11-2|once
CASSLSYGGGRQETQYF
TGTGCCAGCAGCTTATCTTATGGGGGGGGAAGGCAAGAGACCCAGTACTTC
>.|TRBJ2-3|TRBV7-3|.
CASSLRGGGTDTQYF
TGTGCCAGCAGCTTACGTGGAGGGGGCACAGATACGCAGTATTTT
>.|TRBJ1-5|TRBV6-5|.
CASRDRLNQPQHF
TGTGCCAGCAGAGACAGGTTGAATCAGCCCCAGCATTTT
>TRBD1|TRBJ1-2|TRBV18|.
CASSDYRGPRDGYTF
TGTGCCAGCTCAGATTACAGGGGGCCCAGAGATGGCTACACCTTC
>TRBD1|TRBJ2-7|TRBV4-3|.
CASSPRGTGQVYEQYF
TGCGCCAGCAGCCCGCGAGGGACGGGACAGGTCTACGAGCAGTACTTC
>.|TRBJ2-5|TRBV29-1|.
CSVARWQETQYF
TGCAGCGTTGCCAGATGGCAAGAGACCCAGTACTTC
>TRBD1|TRBJ1-6|TRBV7-2|.
CASSLTGAGGYSPLHF
TGTGCCAGCAGCCTCACCGGGGCAGGGGGGTATTCACCCCTCCACTTT
>.|TRBJ2-3|TRBV7-8|.
CASSFSDTQYF
TGTGCCAGCAGCTTCTCCGATACGCAGTATTTT
>.|TRBJ1-5|TRBV11-2|.
CASSLEAGNQPQHF
TGTGCCAGCAGCTTAGAGGCTGGCAATCAGCCCCAGCATTTT
>TRBD1|TRBJ1-3|TRBV5-6|.
CASSGLNQGQGGNTIYF
TGTGCCAGCAGCGGCTTGAACCAGGGACAGGGGGGAAACACCATATATTTT
>.|TRBJ1-2|TRBV6-4|.
CASSAGVWGGGYTF
TGTGCCAGCAGTGCGGGGGTTTGGGGAGGAGGCTACACCTTC
>TRBD2|TRBJ2-7|TRBV11-2|.
CASSLGLALGEQYF
TGTGCCAGCAGCTTAGGACTAGCGTTAGGCGAGCAGTACTTC
>TRBD1|TRBJ1-1|TRBV7-6|.
CASSPGTGVEAFF
TGTGCCAGCAGCCCAGGGACAGGGGTTGAAGCTTTCTTT
>.|TRBJ2-3|TRBV9|once
CASSGKGEDTDTQYF
TGTGCCAGCAGCGGTAAGGGGGAAGACACAGATACGCAGTATTTT